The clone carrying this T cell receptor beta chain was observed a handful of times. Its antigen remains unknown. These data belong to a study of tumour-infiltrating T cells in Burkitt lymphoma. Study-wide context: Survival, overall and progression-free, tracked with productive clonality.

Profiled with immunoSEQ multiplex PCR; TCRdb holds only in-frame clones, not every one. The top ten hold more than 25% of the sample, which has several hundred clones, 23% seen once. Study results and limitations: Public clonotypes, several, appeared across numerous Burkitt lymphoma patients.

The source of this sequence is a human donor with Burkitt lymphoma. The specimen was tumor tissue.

CDR3 DNA sequence: TGCGCCAGCAGCCAAGGACAGATGAAAAACTATGGCTACACCTTC. Its translation is CASSQGQMKNYGYTF. The chain couples TRBV4-1 to TRBJ1-2; TRBD1 is a possible D gene (5 bases). There are 15 residues in the CDR3. Germline loops: CDR1 MGHRA, CDR2 YSYEKL. V lost 1 base and J lost 2, with 11 bases in between.